This T cell receptor beta chain was obtained from a study of cytomegalovirus exposure and HLA in healthy donors. Broader study findings: Later genetic work tied a missense DCLRE1C variant to beta-chain V and J trimming. Among TCR beta chains, those listed as cytomegalovirus-associated numbered around 160.

13 Jbeta primers and 60 Vbeta primers were used for the PCR. TCRdb keeps only in-frame clones here, not all; method: immunoSEQ multiplex PCR. The sample yields approximately 110,000 clones, roughly 70% seen once. A note on this clone: Antigen specificity is unknown.

Sequencing was carried out using PBMCs. The receptor comes from a man aged 35 to 55 in good health and CMV-seropositive.

The DNA for the CDR3 is TGTGCCAGCAGCCCGGGGACAGGGTACGTCCTGACTTTC. Its protein is CASSPGTGYVLTF. This chain connects TRBV9 to TRBJ2-6; 9 bases match TRBD1. Germline V CDR1 and CDR2: SGDLS, YYNGEE. Trimming at V came to 4 bases and at J to 11 bases, leaving 4 bases not matched to a gene. This CDR3 region has 13 residues.